The next 14 T cell receptor beta chains were all read from a single sample in a study of response to subunit inactivated influenza vaccine. TCRdb re-called the RT-PCR reads with MiXCR, one entry per CDR3 protein. Here the sample spans 550,000 to 650,000 distinct CDR3 sequences, roughly 10% being singletons. The sample was PBMCs from blood, taken on the day of vaccination. The receptor set was obtained from a man aged 50-60 years who received an inactivated influenza vaccine.

This clonotype occurred many times. V and J are TRBV5-4 and TRBJ2-3; 8 bases are a match to TRBD1. In germline, CDR1 is SGHNT, CDR2 YYREEE (reference sequence). This CDR3 comprises 16 residues. V was pared by 4 bases and J by 3 bases, with 10 bases of the junction left unmatched. DNA of the CDR3: TGTGCCAGCAGCAAGACCGGGACAGGAGGGACAGATACGCAGTATTTT. Translation: CASSKTGTGGTDTQYF. The full variable domain, rest sourced from reference TRBV5-4 and TRBJ2-3, is ETGVTQSPTHLIKTRGQQVTLRCSSQSGHNTVSWYQQALGQGPQFIFQYYREEENGRGNFPPRFSGLQFPNYSSELNVNALELDDSALYLCASSKTGTGGTDTQYFGPGTRLTVL.

This clonotype was counted ten times or more. This rearrangement joins TRBV5-1 to TRBJ1-1; D is unclear. Germline V gene lookup returns CDR1 SGHRS and CDR2 YFSETQ. The germline V and J ends were trimmed by 6 bases and 5 bases, with 20 bases remaining between them. This CDR3 spans 15 amino acids. This CDR3 reads CASNPGGGKGTEAFF. CDR3 nucleotide sequence: TGCGCCAGCAACCCAGGAGGAGGGAAAGGGACTGAAGCTTTCTTT.

This clonotype was seen a handful of times. The V gene is TRBV2, the J gene TRBJ2-4; 8 bases are shared with TRBD1. The germline V gene has CDR1 SNHLY and CDR2 FYNNEI. The CDR3 extends over 13 amino acids. With 6 bases clipped from V and 6 bases from J, the junction kept 4 bases outside the gene matches. The DNA of the CDR3 is TGTGCCAGCAGACGACAGGGGTCAAACATTCAGTACTTC. Its translation: CASRRQGSNIQYF.

The chain is built from TRBV12-3 or TRBV12-4 and TRBJ2-7, with D possibly being TRBD1 (6 bases). The CDR3 length is 15 residues. Trimming removed 7 bases at V and 2 bases at J, with 18 bases between. This chain's CDR3 is CASTTTGTITYEQYF. CDR3 DNA sequence: TGTGCCAGCACCACAACCGGGACAATAACCTACGAGCAGTACTTC.

The chain carries TRBV20-1 and TRBJ2-7; no firm D call. Per the germline V gene, CDR1 is DFQATT and CDR2 is SNEGSKA (reference sequence). Trimming shortened V by 1 base and J by 5 bases, and 9 bases separated the two germline ends. This CDR3 contains 12 residues. This CDR3 is CSARGPANEQYF. CDR3 bases: TGCAGTGCTAGAGGCCCGGCGAACGAGCAGTACTTC.

The V call is TRBV3-1, the J call TRBJ1-2; D remains ambiguous. V lost 4 bases and J lost 7, with 13 bases in between. Germline V CDR1 and CDR2: LGHDT, YNNKEL (reference sequence). This CDR3 comprises 13 residues. The CDR3 loop reads CASSPSSTAGYTF. DNA for the CDR3: TGTGCCAGCAGCCCGTCGAGTACCGCTGGCTACACCTTC.

The sample holds many counts of this clonotype. CDR3 in amino acids: CAWRATGDGYNEQFF. Here the CDR3 DNA reads TGTGCCTGGAGGGCGACAGGGGACGGATACAATGAGCAGTTCTTC. The rearrangement joins TRBV30 to TRBJ2-1; 8 positions agree with TRBD1. CDR1 GTSNPN and CDR2 SVGIG come from the germline V gene (reference sequence). CDR3 length equals 15 residues. Losses at the gene ends were 3 bases for V and 4 bases for J; bases not matched to a gene: 8.

This clonotype was seen repeatedly, ten times or more. This chain connects TRBV27 to TRBJ2-5; 9 nucleotides match TRBD1. Per the germline V gene, CDR1 is MNHEY and CDR2 is SMNVEV (reference sequence). The J segment lost 5 bases and the V segment lost 5 bases, leaving 6 bases of the junction unmatched. CDR3 length equals 14 residues. The DNA for the CDR3 is TGTGCCAGCAGTCCACAGGGGGCTAGGGAGACCCAGTACTTC. Translating it yields CASSPQGARETQYF.

This clonotype has only a few counts. The chain carries TRBV6-4 and TRBJ2-1; 9 positions match TRBD1. Germline V gene lookup returns CDR1 MRHNA and CDR2 SNTAGT. Trimming cost V 6 bases and J 7 bases; bases outside gene matches: 13. This CDR3 contains 16 residues. As DNA, the CDR3 is TGTGCCAGCAGCTTAGAACCCTCGGGACAGGGTAATGAGCAGTTCTTC. Protein sequence: CASSLEPSGQGNEQFF.

This clonotype was detected only a few times. The chain employs TRBV5-1 and TRBJ1-4; 9 bases are a match to TRBD1. The J segment lost 8 bases and the V segment lost 4 bases, leaving 9 bases of the junction unmatched. The CDR3 consists of 15 residues. Germline V gene data show CDR1 as SGHRS and CDR2 as YFSETQ. The CDR3 region is CASSPSGQGLEKLFF. For the CDR3, the DNA is TGCGCCAGCAGCCCATCGGGACAGGGATTAGAAAAACTGTTTTTT. Supplemented by reference TRBV5-1 and TRBJ1-4, the full variable domain reads KAGVTQTPRYLIKTRGQQVTLSCSPISGHRSVSWYQQTPGQGLQFLFEYFSETQRNKGNFPGRFSGRQFSNSRSEMNVSTLELGDSALYLCASSPSGQGLEKLFFGSGTQLSVL.

This clonotype has at least ten counts. The rearrangement joins TRBV5-1 to TRBJ2-3, with 12 nucleotides matching TRBD2. J lost 2 bases, V lost 4 bases, and 5 bases had no gene match. Germline loops: CDR1 SGHRS, CDR2 YFSETQ. The CDR3 extends over 16 amino acids. The CDR3 bases are TGCGCCAGCAGCCGAAGACTAGCGGGGGACACAGATACGCAGTATTTT. Encoded protein: CASSRRLAGDTDTQYF.

The rearrangement links TRBV6-2 or TRBV6-3 to TRBJ2-5; 9 bases fit TRBD2. CDR3 length: 18 residues. The V gene end was trimmed by 2 bases and the J gene end by 9 bases; junction bases not matched to a gene: 19. Germline CDR1 is MNHEY and CDR2 is SVGEGT. The chain's CDR3 is CASSYPVTSGVLGGAQYF. The CDR3 DNA sequence: TGTGCCAGCAGTTACCCCGTGACTAGCGGTGTCTTGGGAGGGGCCCAGTACTTC.

V usage is TRBV5-4 and J usage is TRBJ2-2, with 8 positions matching TRBD1. This CDR3 comprises 15 residues. The V segment lost 4 bases and the J segment 4 bases; nucleotides outside the gene matches: 6. Germline CDR1 reads SGHNT; CDR2 reads YYREEE (reference sequence). Written as DNA, the CDR3 is TGTGCCAGCAGCACCTGGACAGGGTCCACCGGGGAGCTGTTTTTT. Its translation: CASSTWTGSTGELFF.

This chain connects TRBV19 to TRBJ2-2; D not certain. Trimming shortened V by 3 bases and J by 4 bases, and 9 bases separated the two germline ends. Per germline, CDR1 LNHDA and CDR2 SQIVND (reference sequence). This CDR3 contains 14 residues. This CDR3 reads CASSMGVSTGELFF. DNA for the CDR3: TGTGCCAGTAGTATGGGCGTATCCACCGGGGAGCTGTTTTTT.